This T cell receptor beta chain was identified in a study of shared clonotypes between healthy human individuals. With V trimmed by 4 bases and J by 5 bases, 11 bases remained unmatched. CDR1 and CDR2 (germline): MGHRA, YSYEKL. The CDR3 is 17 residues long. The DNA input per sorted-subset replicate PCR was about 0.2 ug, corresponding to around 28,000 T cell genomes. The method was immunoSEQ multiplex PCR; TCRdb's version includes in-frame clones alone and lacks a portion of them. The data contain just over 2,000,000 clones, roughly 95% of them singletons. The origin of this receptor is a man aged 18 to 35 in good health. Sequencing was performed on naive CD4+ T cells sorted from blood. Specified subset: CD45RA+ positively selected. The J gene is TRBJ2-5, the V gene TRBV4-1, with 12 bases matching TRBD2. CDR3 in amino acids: CASSLRTSGAPGETQYF. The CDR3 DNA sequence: TGCGCCAGCAGCCTCAGGACTAGCGGGGCACCGGGGGAGACCCAGTACTTC.